Each of the 31 T cell receptor beta chains below was sequenced from the same sample in a study of technical replicates of blood from a few donors. The method was immunoSEQ multiplex PCR; TCRdb's version includes in-frame clones alone and lacks a portion of them. The sample lists tens of thousands of clones; more than 80% were seen once. What was sequenced was PBMCs. Receptor source: a human donor in good health. Some clones in this sample may be carry-over from other donors' samples.

The rearrangement uses TRBV5-1 and TRBJ2-1; 10 positions agree with TRBD2. Germline V gives CDR1 SGHRS, CDR2 YFSETQ. The CDR3 contains 15 residues. V was clipped by 4 bases and J by 3 bases; unmatched bases: 4. Here the CDR3 reads CASSVGLADYNEQFF. Here the CDR3 DNA reads TGCGCCAGCAGCGTAGGACTAGCGGACTACAATGAGCAGTTCTTC.

The chain has TRBV5-1 and TRBJ2-3; perhaps TRBD2 as D (7 bases). Germline V lookup: CDR1 SGHRS, CDR2 YFSETQ. There are 15 residues in the CDR3. Trimming shortened V by 2 bases and J by 8 bases, and 18 bases separated the two germline ends. CDR3 sequence (DNA): TGCGCCAGCAGCTTTGAAGGGGGGGCCTCGGGTACGCAGTATTTT. Its protein product is CASSFEGGASGTQYF.

The chain joins TRBV19 to TRBJ1-1; 9 bases line up with TRBD1. Germline V gives CDR1 LNHDA, CDR2 SQIVND (reference sequence). The CDR3 covers 13 residues. J was trimmed by 8 bases and V by 5 bases; bases with no gene match: 6. CDR3 in DNA: TGTGCCAGTAGTGCCGGACAGGGGCGAGAAGCTTTCTTT. Translation: CASSAGQGREAFF.

The chain combines TRBV6-5 with TRBJ2-7; 9 bases align to TRBD1. CDR3 length equals 12 residues. Trimming cost V 6 bases and J 6 bases; bases outside gene matches: 3. Germline lookup yields CDR1 MNHEY and CDR2 SVGAGI. The chain's CDR3 is CASRTGGREQYF. The CDR3 DNA reads TGTGCCAGCAGAACAGGGGGCCGCGAGCAGTACTTC.

The chain links TRBV4-2 to TRBJ2-2, with 16 positions matching TRBD2. Germline values: CDR1 LGHNA, CDR2 YNFKEQ. The CDR3 loop spans 19 amino acids. V shed 0 bases, J shed 4 bases, and the junction held 5 bases outside the gene matches. The CDR3 nucleotides read TGTGCCAGCAGCCAAGATGGGACTAGCGGGGGGGCGGGCACCGGGGAGCTGTTTTTT. Its protein product is CASSQDGTSGGAGTGELFF.

This clone has only one observation. The chain is built from TRBV7-9 and TRBJ1-1; D not certain. This CDR3 region has 12 residues. The germline V and J ends were trimmed by 4 bases and 1 base, with 4 bases remaining between them. Germline V gene lookup returns CDR1 SEHNR and CDR2 FQNEAQ (reference sequence). The CDR3, as DNA: TGTGCCAGCAGCTATCGGAACACTGAAGCTTTCTTT. It yields the protein CASSYRNTEAFF. Complete variable domain (other parts from reference TRBV7-9 and TRBJ1-1): DTGVSQNPRHKITKRGQNVTFRCDPISEHNRLYWYRQTLGQGPEFLTYFQNEAQLEKSRLLSDRFSAERPKGSFSTLEIQRTEQGDSAMYLCASSYRNTEAFFGQGTRLTVV.

This clone was observed once. The chain has TRBV12-5 and TRBJ2-5; 14 bases match TRBD2. After removal of 3 bases from V and 0 bases from J, the junction contained 12 bases not matched to a gene. This CDR3 has 20 amino acids. The germline CDR1 and CDR2 sequences are LGHNT and FRNRAP. This chain's CDR3 is CASGLHLGGLAGVHQETQYF. The CDR3 DNA is TGTGCTAGTGGTTTACACCTCGGGGGACTAGCGGGAGTCCACCAAGAGACCCAGTACTTC.

This clone came up a few times. This chain links TRBV7-9 with TRBJ2-5; D might be TRBD1 (7 bases). There are 14 residues in the CDR3. Trimming pared 5 bases from V and 2 bases from J, leaving 12 bases between. CDR1 is SEHNR, CDR2 FQNEAQ, per germline (reference sequence). In nucleotides, the CDR3 is TGTGCCAGCAGCGGCGGGACAGATCAAGAGACCCAGTACTTC. This gives the protein CASSGGTDQETQYF. Together with reference TRBV7-9 and TRBJ2-5, the CDR3 gives the full variable domain: DTGVSQNPRHKITKRGQNVTFRCDPISEHNRLYWYRQTLGQGPEFLTYFQNEAQLEKSRLLSDRFSAERPKGSFSTLEIQRTEQGDSAMYLCASSGGTDQETQYFGPGTRLLVL.

The chain couples TRBV30 to TRBJ1-6; D unclear. V lost 3 bases and J lost 7, with 10 bases in between. There are 13 residues in the CDR3. Per the germline V gene, CDR1 is GTSNPN and CDR2 is SVGIG (reference sequence). This CDR3 reads CAWRSGGNSPLHF. Written as DNA, the CDR3 is TGTGCCTGGAGGTCGGGAGGAAATTCACCCCTCCACTTT.

The V and J genes are TRBV11-3 and TRBJ2-7; 12 positions match TRBD2. The trim removed 5 bases at V and 10 bases at J, leaving 6 bases unmatched. The germline V gene encodes CDR1 SGHNT and CDR2 YENEEA. CDR3 length equals 13 residues. As DNA, the CDR3 is TGTGCCAGCAGCAGGACTAGCGGGGCAACACAGTACTTC. This codes for CASSRTSGATQYF.

The chain has TRBV7-6 and TRBJ1-6; 8 bases line up with TRBD1. The CDR3 totals 15 residues. V shed 6 bases, J shed 10 bases, and the junction held 11 bases outside the gene matches. CDR1 is SGHVS and CDR2 is FNYEAQ in the germline V gene. The CDR3: CASSPRTGISSPLHF. CDR3 DNA: TGTGCCAGCAGTCCCCGGACAGGGATATCCTCACCCCTCCACTTT.

This clone occurred a few times. This sequence joins TRBV7-3 and TRBJ2-2; the match to TRBD2 covers 8 bases. The J segment lost 8 bases and the V segment lost 5 bases, leaving 13 bases of the junction unmatched. There are 16 residues in the CDR3. Germline assignment: CDR1 SGHTA and CDR2 FQGTGA. CDR3 in DNA: TGTGCCAGCAGCGTAGGATTAGCGGGACCGAGGGGGGAGCTGTTTTTT. It specifies CASSVGLAGPRGELFF.

This chain uses TRBV14 with TRBJ1-1, with D hard to call. The CDR3 length is 11 residues. The ends were cut back, 1 base at V and 5 bases at J, with 2 bases in the middle. From germline, CDR1 is SGHDN and CDR2 FVKESK. CDR3 sequence reads: CASSQATEAFF. As DNA, the CDR3 is TGTGCCAGCAGCCAAGCTACTGAAGCTTTCTTT.

As concerns this clone: Sequence at one end of the junction differs from germline and may be a read error. The V call is TRBV12-5, the J call TRBJ1-1; D is unclear. CDR1 and CDR2 (germline): LGHNT, FRNRAP. The CDR3 covers 12 residues. The CDR3 coding sequence is TGTGCTAGTGGTTTATTTGACACTGAGGCTTTCTTT. As protein: CASGLFDTEAFF.

This clone showed up just a few times. CDR3 nucleotides: TGTGCCAGCAGTGAAGGACAGGGGAACACTGAAGCTTTCTTT. It encodes CASSEGQGNTEAFF. This rearrangement joins TRBV25-1 to TRBJ1-1; 8 bases agree with TRBD1. V was pared by 2 bases and J by 1 base, with 0 bases of the junction left unmatched. CDR3 length: 14 amino acids. Germline V lookup: CDR1 MGHDK, CDR2 SYGVNS.

CDR3 sequence: CASSEILLSHVQPQHF. CDR3 nucleotide sequence: TGTGCCAGCAGTGAAATATTGTTGAGCCATGTTCAGCCCCAGCATTTT. This chain connects TRBV6-1 to TRBJ1-5; unclear D gene. Trimming took off 2 bases at V and 6 bases at J, with 17 bases between the two ends. Germline V gene sequence: CDR1 MNHNS, CDR2 SASEGT. This CDR3 has 16 residues.

This rearrangement joins TRBV4-3 to TRBJ2-7, with 7 bases matching TRBD1. Germline trimming cut 0 bases from V and 0 bases from J; bases unmatched to any gene: 11. The CDR3 has 18 amino acids. Germline CDR1 reads LGHNA; CDR2 reads YSLEER. In DNA form, the CDR3 reads TGCGCCAGCAGCCAAGACCGGGCGAAGACAGGGACCTCCTACGAGCAGTACTTC. Protein sequence: CASSQDRAKTGTSYEQYF.

The chain recombines TRBV28 with TRBJ1-6; 9 bases align to TRBD1. The V gene's germline CDR1 is MDHEN and CDR2 SYDVKM. V lost 4 bases to trimming and J lost 7 bases; unmatched junction nucleotides: 5. The CDR3 loop spans 15 amino acids. This CDR3 is CASSSQDRGNSPLHF. CDR3 bases: TGTGCCAGCAGTTCCCAGGACAGGGGCAATTCACCCCTCCACTTT.

J is TRBJ2-7 and V is TRBV7-9; D is possibly TRBD2 (6 bases). The ends were cut back, 1 base at V and 5 bases at J, with 12 bases in the middle. In germline, CDR1 is SEHNR, CDR2 FQNEAQ (reference sequence). This CDR3 has 14 amino acids. The CDR3 coding sequence is TGTGCCAGCAGCTTAGTTGGAGGGTTCAACGAGCAGTACTTC. It encodes CASSLVGGFNEQYF.

In its sample, this clone was seen a few times. The J gene is TRBJ1-4, the V gene TRBV7-6; 7 nucleotides agree with TRBD1. V shed 5 bases, J shed 3 bases, and the junction held 3 bases outside the gene matches. The CDR3 is 14 residues long. In germline, CDR1 is SGHVS, CDR2 FNYEAQ. In DNA, the CDR3 is TGTGCCAGCAGCCTCGGGACAGCTAATGAAAAACTGTTTTTT. Amino acids: CASSLGTANEKLFF.

This chain links TRBV19 with TRBJ2-1, with D maybe TRBD2 (7 bases). The CDR3 consists of 14 residues. Germline CDR1 reads LNHDA; CDR2 reads SQIVND (reference sequence). The V end lost 3 bases, the J end lost 5 bases, and 11 bases lay between the germline ends. CDR3 bases: TGTGCCAGTAGTATTCGGGGGGCCAACAATGAGCAGTTCTTC. Its protein is CASSIRGANNEQFF.

CDR3 in DNA: TGCGCCAGCAGCTTTACGGGGGGAAACACTGAAGCTTTCTTT. Translated: CASSFTGGNTEAFF. The V and J genes are TRBV5-1 and TRBJ1-1; tentatively, D is TRBD1 (5 bases). Trimming cost V 2 bases and J 2 bases, with 10 bases left between them. Germline V gene sequence: CDR1 SGHRS, CDR2 YFSETQ. This CDR3 is built from 14 residues.

The chain has TRBV15 and TRBJ2-5; no clear D gene. V lost 5 bases, J lost 7 bases, and 11 bases lay in between. The germline V gene has CDR1 LNHNV and CDR2 YYDKDF (reference sequence). There are 12 residues in the CDR3. The CDR3 DNA reads TGTGCCACCAGCTTAAGCGTCGGGACCCAGTACTTC. Protein sequence: CATSLSVGTQYF.

This rearrangement joins TRBV6-6 to TRBJ2-1; 10 bases line up with TRBD2. This CDR3 is built from 14 residues. V lost 4 bases and J lost 7; bases outside the gene matches: 4. From germline, CDR1 is MNHNY and CDR2 SVGAGI (reference sequence). The CDR3 reads CASSLAGGPNEQFF. Here the CDR3 DNA reads TGTGCCAGCAGTTTAGCGGGAGGTCCTAATGAGCAGTTCTTC.

V is TRBV6-1 and J is TRBJ2-3; 9 bases map to TRBD2. Germline V gene data show CDR1 as MNHNS and CDR2 as SASEGT. With V trimmed by 4 bases and J by 3 bases, 2 bases remained unmatched. This CDR3 has 14 amino acids. CDR3 nucleotides: TGTGCCAGCAGTGGCGGGGGGGCTACAGATACGCAGTATTTT. Protein sequence: CASSGGGATDTQYF.

This chain uses TRBV5-6 with TRBJ1-2, with unresolved D. The CDR3 length is 13 residues. Germline loops: CDR1 SGHDT, CDR2 YYEEEE. The V gene lost 0 bases and the J gene lost 7 bases, with 10 bases spanning the gap. CDR3 in amino acids: CASSLVGPPGYTF. The CDR3 DNA reads TGTGCCAGCAGCTTGGTGGGCCCCCCTGGCTACACCTTC.

V usage is TRBV7-9 and J usage is TRBJ1-1; 7 bases are shared with TRBD1. CDR1 and CDR2 (germline): SEHNR, FQNEAQ (reference sequence). V lost 5 bases and J lost 8; bases outside the gene matches: 8. This CDR3 is 13 amino acids long. The DNA of the CDR3 is TGTGCCAGCAGCAAATCCACAGGGGCGGAAGCTTTCTTT. Protein: CASSKSTGAEAFF.

This chain connects TRBV5-1 to TRBJ2-1; the match to TRBD2 covers 7 bases. Germline CDR1 reads SGHRS; CDR2 reads YFSETQ. The CDR3 is made up of 16 amino acids. Trimming took 3 bases from V and 3 from J; bases not matched to a gene: 9. This CDR3 is CASSSVPTGGYNEQFF. CDR3 DNA sequence: TGCGCCAGCAGCTCCGTCCCAACGGGGGGCTACAATGAGCAGTTCTTC.

The rearrangement uses TRBV5-1 and TRBJ2-7, with 12 nucleotides matching TRBD1. The V gene end was trimmed by 3 bases and the J gene end by 7 bases; junction bases not matched to a gene: 8. This CDR3 is 15 amino acids long. CDR1 and CDR2 (germline): SGHRS, YFSETQ. The CDR3 DNA reads as TGCGCCAGCAGCTGGCAGGGACAGGGGGCTAGTGAGCAGTACTTC. The encoded protein is CASSWQGQGASEQYF.

This rearrangement joins TRBV5-1 to TRBJ2-6; unclear D gene. Trimming removed 4 bases at V and 4 bases at J, with 9 bases between. Germline V gene lookup returns CDR1 SGHRS and CDR2 YFSETQ. The CDR3 has 14 amino acids. CDR3 bases: TGCGCCAGCAGCCCCTTTCCCGGGGCCAACGTCCTGACTTTC. Protein: CASSPFPGANVLTF.

This chain joins TRBV5-4 and TRBJ1-2; TRBD1 agrees at 10 bases. From germline, CDR1 is SGHNT and CDR2 YYREEE (reference sequence). Unmatched junction bases numbered 3, after V lost 3 bases and J lost 4 bases. The CDR3 has 14 amino acids. CDR3 coding DNA: TGTGCCAGCAGCTGGGACAGGGGAAGCTATGGCTACACCTTC. Its translation: CASSWDRGSYGYTF.